Below, 14 T cell receptor beta chains from the same sample are listed, as sequenced in a study of identical twins. TCRdb re-derived calls from the 5' RACE reads in MiXCR, one entry per CDR3 protein. The repertoire holds roughly 250,000 distinct CDR3 sequences, with 11% to 15% as singletons. The sample taken for sequencing was memory (CD45RO+) T cells sorted from blood. These receptors all come from a young woman in good health.

The chain employs TRBV3-1 and TRBJ2-1; TRBD2 might be the D (7 bases). The V gene lost 6 bases and the J gene lost 2 bases, with 17 bases spanning the gap. This CDR3 spans 16 amino acids. Looked up from germline, CDR1 is LGHDT and CDR2 is YNNKEL (reference sequence). The CDR3 nucleotides read TGTGCCAGCAGTCGTCTGGGCGGGGGCACCTACAATGAGCAGTTCTTC. It yields the protein CASSRLGGGTYNEQFF.

This chain uses TRBV11-2 with TRBJ2-2; unclear D gene. CDR1 and CDR2 (germline): SGHAT, FQNNGV. The ends were cut back, 5 bases at V and 4 bases at J, with 8 bases in the middle. The CDR3 is 13 residues long. CDR3 sequence: CASSTQVTGELFF. DNA of the CDR3: TGTGCCAGCAGCACCCAGGTCACCGGGGAGCTGTTTTTT. Complete variable domain (other parts from reference TRBV11-2 and TRBJ2-2): EAGVAQSPRYKIIEKRQSVAFWCNPISGHATLYWYQQILGQGPKLLIQFQNNGVVDDSQLPKDRFSAERLKGVDSTLKIQPAKLEDSAVYLCASSTQVTGELFFGEGSRLTVL.

The chain employs TRBV21-1 and TRBJ1-6; TRBD1, the table's D call, was not compared with the DNA. TRBV21-1 is given as a pseudogene. The CDR3 has 13 residues. For the CDR3, the DNA is TGTGCCCGAAAGAACAGGATAGGTTCACCCCTCCACTTT. Translated: CARKNRIGSPLHF.

This chain links TRBV6-2 or TRBV6-3 with TRBJ1-5, with a tentative D call TRBD1 (5 bases). This CDR3 is built from 14 residues. The V end was cut by 3 bases, the J end by 4 bases, with 10 bases between. The germline V gene encodes CDR1 MNHEY and CDR2 SVGEGT. The CDR3, as DNA: TGTGCCAGCAGTTATCTACAGGAGAATCAGCCCCAGCATTTT. Its translation is CASSYLQENQPQHF.

This clonotype was seen only a few times. The gene calls are TRBV2 and TRBJ2-1; perhaps TRBD1 as D (6 bases). The CDR3 totals 14 residues. The V gene lost 8 bases and the J gene lost 2 bases, with 13 bases spanning the gap. Germline CDR1 and CDR2: SNHLY and FYNNEI. The CDR3 is CASLSGQTYNEQFF. The CDR3 bases are TGTGCCAGCCTCTCGGGACAAACCTACAATGAGCAGTTCTTC.

The rearrangement joins TRBV3-1 to TRBJ2-1; D may match TRBD1 or TRBD2 (5 bases each). The CDR3 sequence is 16 residues long. In germline, CDR1 is LGHDT, CDR2 YNNKEL (reference sequence). V lost 4 bases and J 7 bases, leaving 20 bases between the germline ends. The CDR3 DNA reads TGTGCCAGCAGCCCTCTCGGGGCGGAAGGGGAGAATGAGCAGTTCTTC. Residues: CASSPLGAEGENEQFF.

This chain connects TRBV27 to TRBJ2-7; D is unclear. The CDR3 consists of 13 residues. The germline gives CDR1 MNHEY, CDR2 SMNVEV (reference sequence). Trimming removed 8 bases at V and 4 bases at J, with 15 bases between. The CDR3 reads CASGEDRRYEQYF. The CDR3 nucleotides are TGTGCCAGCGGAGAGGACCGAAGGTACGAGCAGTACTTC.

The chain uses TRBV5-1 and TRBJ2-3; 14 positions agree with TRBD2. The CDR3 loop spans 16 amino acids. The trim removed 3 bases at V and 4 bases at J, leaving 4 bases unmatched. Germline V gene lookup returns CDR1 SGHRS and CDR2 YFSETQ. This chain's CDR3 is CASSSEGLAGADTQYF. The CDR3 DNA is TGCGCCAGCAGCTCAGAGGGACTAGCGGGGGCAGATACGCAGTATTTT.

This chain uses TRBV5-6 with TRBJ1-2; 9 positions match TRBD1. Per germline, CDR1 SGHDT and CDR2 YYEEEE. The CDR3 runs 13 residues. The V and J ends lost 5 bases and 9 bases, in that order; junction bases with no gene match: 8. The CDR3 coding sequence is TGTGCCAGCAGTCCAGGACAGGGGAGGAGCTACACCTTC. This gives the protein CASSPGQGRSYTF.

The CDR3 nucleotides are TGTGCCAGCAGCTCTGTCGGAGATGAAGCTTTCTTT. This translates into CASSSVGDEAFF. J is TRBJ1-1 and V is TRBV11-3; D uncertain. CDR3 length: 12 residues. Trimming took off 4 bases at V and 7 bases at J, with 10 bases between the two ends. Per the germline V gene, CDR1 is SGHNT and CDR2 is YENEEA.

This clonotype was seen repeatedly, ten times or more. DNA for the CDR3: TGCAGTGCTAGGGCCAGGGGGGCTGAAGCTTTCTTT. This translates into CSARARGAEAFF. The rearrangement joins TRBV20-1 to TRBJ1-1, with 7 nucleotides matching TRBD1. J lost 6 bases, V lost 3 bases, and 4 bases had no gene match. Germline values: CDR1 DFQATT, CDR2 SNEGSKA (reference sequence). The CDR3 contains 12 residues.

This clonotype was seen more than once but under ten times. The chain links TRBV12-3 or TRBV12-4 to TRBJ2-1, with D hard to call. V dropped 2 bases and J dropped 10 bases, with 12 bases sitting between them. This CDR3 has 13 residues. The CDR3 loop reads CASSLWESTEQFF. CDR3 bases: TGTGCCAGCAGTTTATGGGAATCAACGGAGCAGTTCTTC.

The chain is built from TRBV5-1 and TRBJ2-1; 11 bases are a match to TRBD2. Germline-derived CDR1 and CDR2 are SGHRS and YFSETQ. This CDR3 is built from 16 residues. V dropped 3 bases and J dropped 4; count of bases not matched to a gene: 6. Here the CDR3 DNA reads TGCGCCAGCAGCTCCTTCGGGACTAGCGGATACAATGAGCAGTTCTTC. Translating gives CASSSFGTSGYNEQFF.

This clonotype was recorded a few times. The chain links TRBV6-1 to TRBJ2-3, with D maybe TRBD2 (7 bases). V lost 8 bases and J lost 0, with 21 bases in between. CDR3 length: 17 residues. Germline values: CDR1 MNHNS, CDR2 SASEGT. The CDR3 DNA sequence: TGTGCCAGCGCTAGCCGAGGCGGGGGCTACAGCACAGATACGCAGTATTTT. Translating gives CASASRGGGYSTDTQYF.